This T cell receptor beta chain is drawn from a study of stem cell transplantation in POMP-related autoinflammatory disease (dated by TCRdb to the early 2020s). About the study as a whole: The study hypothesized that defective thymoproteasomes impair MHC class I-dependent CD8+ T-cell differentiation and positive selection, skewing the TRB repertoire. Prior to transplant, the patients had skewing toward CD4+ naive T cells, low CD8+ T-cell proportions, and reduced T-cell cytokine secretion. The effect of POMP deficiency on T-cell receptor beta repertoire diversity and CDR3 characteristics was assessed by high-throughput TRB sequencing.

This clone turned up a few times. The antigen it binds to is not known. No much larger clone exists at a distance of one base, and base qualities are not known. CDR3 length: 14 amino acids, cysteine to phenylalanine. Here the CDR3 DNA is all that survives: 42 bases in frame from base 1. V gives up 1 base and J gives up 2 bases, and the segment between their germline ends measures 8 bases. In the germline V gene, CDR1 corresponds to SGHTA and CDR2 to FQGTGA. Library method: the immunoSEQ multiplex PCR assay. The published analysis was carried out like this. Shannon entropy, which takes clonal size distribution into account, was used to quantify repertoire diversity. The Gini-Simpson index (Simpson_1-D) was used to measure inequality of clonotype distribution. TCRdb stores this immuneACCESS table with in-frame sequences only. Part of the clones is absent; in the studies checked, under half of the shortfall reflects unresolved V genes, and no reason is known for the rest. V and J calls and clone size are those listed in that table; D and trimming were worked out from the DNA. Across this sample there are about 26,000 clones, with around four fifths seen only once. Together, the top ten hold approximately 2.4% of the sample.

General findings and caveats noted by the study authors: PRAID patients showed a restricted number of unique TRB V-J gene pairings. In PRAID patients, the trend toward increased clonality and lower diversity reached statistical significance only for regulatory T cells. Across all analyzed T-cell subsets, PRAID patients tended toward lower TRB diversity and higher clonality.

The time point label, read with the paper, signifies: before hematopoietic stem cell transplant. PRAID was marked by prominent immunodeficiency together with autoinflammation. Before TRB sequencing, the T-cell subsets, namely conventional T cells, CD8+ T cells, regulatory T cells, and T follicular helper cells, were sorted. The sequence links TRBV7-3 to TRBJ1-2; no D gene call is confident. The specimen comprised CD4+ T cells from PBMCs, sampled before stem cell transplantation. This TCR came from a human donor with POMP-related autoinflammation and immune dysregulation (PRAID). The bases read TGTGCCAGCAGCTTAAACGGCAGAAACTATGGCTACACCTTC. It translates to CASSLNGRNYGYTF.